This TCR beta chain appears in the sequencing data of a study of shared clonotypes between healthy human individuals. The study, taken as a whole, reports: Exclusively blood specimens were collected; tissue repertoires likely differ. Larger estimated richness was generally seen in naive subsets than in memory subsets. A reduction in generation probabilities was seen for non-shared clonotypes relative to those shared by all four donors.

Germline V gene data show CDR1 as ENHRY and CDR2 as SYGVKD. The CDR3 extends over 15 amino acids. V was clipped by 0 bases and J by 4 bases; unmatched bases: 3. Around 30,000 T cell genomes, or around 0.2 ug DNA, went into the sorted-subset replicate PCRs. The protocol was immunoSEQ multiplex PCR, while the TCRdb copy is restricted to in-frame clones and leaves out a portion. The sample shows some 1,400,000 clones, more than 95% of them seen only once. Of note for this clone: What it binds is not known.

The source material was naive CD4+ T cells sorted from blood. The subset denotes: CD45RA+ positively selected. The TCR was taken from a man younger than 45 in good health. The chain couples TRBV10-3 to TRBJ1-3; 7 bases map to TRBD1. CDR3 DNA sequence: TGTGCCATCAGTGAGTCGACAGGGATCGGAAACACCATATATTTT. Its protein is CAISESTGIGNTIYF.